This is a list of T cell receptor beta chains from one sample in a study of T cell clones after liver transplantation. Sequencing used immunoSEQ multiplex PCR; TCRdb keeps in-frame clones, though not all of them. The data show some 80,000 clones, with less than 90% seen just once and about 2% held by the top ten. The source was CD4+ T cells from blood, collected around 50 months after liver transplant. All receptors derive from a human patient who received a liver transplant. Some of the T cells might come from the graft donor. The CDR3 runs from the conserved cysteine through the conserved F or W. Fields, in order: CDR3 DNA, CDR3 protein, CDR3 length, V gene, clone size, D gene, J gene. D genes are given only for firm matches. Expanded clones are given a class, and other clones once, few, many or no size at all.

CDR3nt: TGTGCCAGCAGTCCGCAGGGTTTGAGCAATCAGCCCCAGCATTTT
CDR3aa: CASSPQGLSNQPQHF
len: 15
v_gene: TRBV7-2
abundance: NA
d_gene: NA
j_gene: TRBJ1-5

CDR3nt: TGCGCCAGCAGCCCAGACGACCCTAGCAATCAGCCCCAGCATTTT
CDR3aa: CASSPDDPSNQPQHF
len: 15
v_gene: TRBV5-1
abundance: NA
d_gene: NA
j_gene: TRBJ1-5

CDR3nt: TGTGCCAGCAGTGAGGGTCCGGGGCAGCCCCAGCATTTT
CDR3aa: CASSEGPGQPQHF
len: 13
v_gene: TRBV6-4
abundance: NA
d_gene: NA
j_gene: TRBJ1-5

CDR3nt: TGTGCCAGCAGCTTAGGGCGAACAGGGGGTGAAGCTTTCTTT
CDR3aa: CASSLGRTGGEAFF
len: 14
v_gene: TRBV7-2
abundance: medium-sized
d_gene: TRBD1
j_gene: TRBJ1-1

CDR3nt: TGTGCCAGCAGTGATGGGTACCAAGAGACCCAGTACTTC
CDR3aa: CASSDGYQETQYF
len: 13
v_gene: TRBV2
abundance: NA
d_gene: NA
j_gene: TRBJ2-5

CDR3nt: TGTGCCAGCAGCCAAGAAGCGGGGATTCACTACGAGCAGTACTTC
CDR3aa: CASSQEAGIHYEQYF
len: 15
v_gene: TRBV4-2
abundance: NA
d_gene: TRBD2
j_gene: TRBJ2-7

CDR3nt: TGTGCCATCAGTGAGCCTACTACAGGGACGGATGGCTACACCTTC
CDR3aa: CAISEPTTGTDGYTF
len: 15
v_gene: TRBV10-3
abundance: once
d_gene: NA
j_gene: TRBJ1-2

CDR3nt: TGTGCCAGCAGTTTTCCCACACAGGGTTATGGCTACACCTTC
CDR3aa: CASSFPTQGYGYTF
len: 14
v_gene: TRBV28
abundance: NA
d_gene: NA
j_gene: TRBJ1-2

CDR3nt: TGTGCCAGCAGCGTAGCCGGGCTCGGAGAAAAACTGTTTTTT
CDR3aa: CASSVAGLGEKLFF
len: 14
v_gene: TRBV9
abundance: NA
d_gene: NA
j_gene: TRBJ1-4

CDR3nt: TGTGCCAGCAGCTTGGGTTTAGCGGGAGGGCCAGCGGAAACAGATACGCAGTATTTT
CDR3aa: CASSLGLAGGPAETDTQYF
len: 19
v_gene: TRBV5-6
abundance: NA
d_gene: TRBD2
j_gene: TRBJ2-3

CDR3nt: TGTGCCAGCCAGACCGGGACAGGGGCACATGAGCAGTTCTTC
CDR3aa: CASQTGTGAHEQFF
len: 14
v_gene: TRBV7-9
abundance: NA
d_gene: TRBD1
j_gene: TRBJ2-1

CDR3nt: TGTGCCAGCAGCCAAGTTGCCAGGGCCACCGGGGAGCTGTTTTTT
CDR3aa: CASSQVARATGELFF
len: 15
v_gene: TRBV14
abundance: NA
d_gene: NA
j_gene: TRBJ2-2

CDR3nt: TGTGCCAGCACGGGACTGAGAGAGACCCAGTACTTC
CDR3aa: CASTGLRETQYF
len: 12
v_gene: TRBV28
abundance: NA
d_gene: NA
j_gene: TRBJ2-5

CDR3nt: TGTGCCAGCAGCTGGGGTGGAAGGGAAGGTTCACCCCTCCACTTT
CDR3aa: CASSWGGREGSPLHF
len: 15
v_gene: TRBV5-5
abundance: NA
d_gene: NA
j_gene: TRBJ1-6

CDR3nt: TGTGCCAGCAGCTTAGCCGGTCAGCCCCAGCATTTT
CDR3aa: CASSLAGQPQHF
len: 12
v_gene: TRBV7-8
abundance: NA
d_gene: NA
j_gene: TRBJ1-5

CDR3nt: TGTGCCAGCAGTTGGCTGCAAACCGGCTACGAGCAGTACTTC
CDR3aa: CASSWLQTGYEQYF
len: 14
v_gene: TRBV27
abundance: NA
d_gene: NA
j_gene: TRBJ2-7

CDR3nt: TGTGCCAGCAGTATCTATCCGGGACAGGGGGCGAACTATGGCTACACCTTC
CDR3aa: CASSIYPGQGANYGYTF
len: 17
v_gene: TRBV27
abundance: NA
d_gene: TRBD1
j_gene: TRBJ1-2

CDR3nt: TGTGCCAGCAGCTCTAGACAGGGGAGTGAAGCTTTCTTT
CDR3aa: CASSSRQGSEAFF
len: 13
v_gene: TRBV13
abundance: NA
d_gene: TRBD1
j_gene: TRBJ1-1

CDR3nt: TGTGCCAGCAGCTTAACTAATAGCGGCAATGAGCAGTTCTTC
CDR3aa: CASSLTNSGNEQFF
len: 14
v_gene: TRBV7-3
abundance: few
d_gene: NA
j_gene: TRBJ2-1

CDR3nt: TGCGCCAGCAGCCCAGGGTCCACACCGCGACCCCTCCACTTT
CDR3aa: CASSPGSTPRPLHF
len: 14
v_gene: TRBV4-3
abundance: NA
d_gene: NA
j_gene: TRBJ1-6

CDR3nt: TGTGCCAGCAGCTTAGGTTACTCCTACAATGAGCAGTTCTTC
CDR3aa: CASSLGYSYNEQFF
len: 14
v_gene: TRBV11-3
abundance: NA
d_gene: NA
j_gene: TRBJ2-1

CDR3nt: TGCAGCGTTGTTGAAGCGAACAATGAAAAACTGTTTTTT
CDR3aa: CSVVEANNEKLFF
len: 13
v_gene: TRBV29-1
abundance: NA
d_gene: NA
j_gene: TRBJ1-4

CDR3nt: TGTGCCAGCTCCCGCGAGGATGGGCAGCCCCAGCATTTT
CDR3aa: CASSREDGQPQHF
len: 13
v_gene: TRBV18
abundance: NA
d_gene: NA
j_gene: TRBJ1-5

CDR3nt: TGTGCCAGCAGCCACGGGGACCTCAGGAGCTCCTACGAGCAGTACTTC
CDR3aa: CASSHGDLRSSYEQYF
len: 16
v_gene: TRBV4-2
abundance: NA
d_gene: NA
j_gene: TRBJ2-7

CDR3nt: TGCAGCGTTGGCAGGGGAATCGGGAGGCAAGACACTGAAGCTTTCTTT
CDR3aa: CSVGRGIGRQDTEAFF
len: 16
v_gene: TRBV29-1
abundance: NA
d_gene: NA
j_gene: TRBJ1-1

CDR3nt: TGCGCCAGCAGCCAACGGGCGACTAGCGGGAGCCAAGAGACCCAGTACTTC
CDR3aa: CASSQRATSGSQETQYF
len: 17
v_gene: TRBV4-3
abundance: NA
d_gene: TRBD2
j_gene: TRBJ2-5

CDR3nt: TGTGCCAGTAGCCTACAGGGGAATGGCTACGAGCAGTACTTC
CDR3aa: CASSLQGNGYEQYF
len: 14
v_gene: TRBV19
abundance: NA
d_gene: TRBD1
j_gene: TRBJ2-7

CDR3nt: TGTGCCAGCAGCTTGGGTACAGGGATTGGTGAAAAACTGTTTTTT
CDR3aa: CASSLGTGIGEKLFF
len: 15
v_gene: TRBV5-4
abundance: once
d_gene: NA
j_gene: TRBJ1-4

CDR3nt: TGTGCCAGCAGCGTAGGTGCTAGCGGGATTACCGAGACCCAGTACTTC
CDR3aa: CASSVGASGITETQYF
len: 16
v_gene: TRBV9
abundance: NA
d_gene: TRBD2
j_gene: TRBJ2-5

CDR3nt: TGCGCCAGCAGCCTTGACTACAACCTCCAAGAGACCCAGTACTTC
CDR3aa: CASSLDYNLQETQYF
len: 15
v_gene: TRBV5-1
abundance: NA
d_gene: NA
j_gene: TRBJ2-5

CDR3nt: TGTGCCAGCAGCGAGGGGGGAGAGCCCTCCTACGAGCAGTACTTC
CDR3aa: CASSEGGEPSYEQYF
len: 15
v_gene: TRBV21-1
abundance: NA
d_gene: NA
j_gene: TRBJ2-7

CDR3nt: TGTGCCAGCAGCCTCTCGACAGGGGCCAACGTCCTGACTTTC
CDR3aa: CASSLSTGANVLTF
len: 14
v_gene: TRBV9
abundance: NA
d_gene: NA
j_gene: TRBJ2-6

CDR3nt: TGTGCCAGCAGCTTATTGCCGGGGGATACGCAGTATTTT
CDR3aa: CASSLLPGDTQYF
len: 13
v_gene: TRBV7-2
abundance: NA
d_gene: NA
j_gene: TRBJ2-3

CDR3nt: TGTGCTAGTGGTTTGGGGCAGAGCACAGATACGCAGTATTTT
CDR3aa: CASGLGQSTDTQYF
len: 14
v_gene: TRBV12-5
abundance: NA
d_gene: NA
j_gene: TRBJ2-3

CDR3nt: TGCGCCAGCAGGGGTACGCAGTATTTT
CDR3aa: CASRGTQYF
len: 9
v_gene: TRBV4-1
abundance: NA
d_gene: NA
j_gene: TRBJ2-3

CDR3nt: TGTGCCGTAGGCCAGACAGTCTATGGCTACACCTTC
CDR3aa: CAVGQTVYGYTF
len: 12
v_gene: TRBV6-6
abundance: NA
d_gene: NA
j_gene: TRBJ1-2

CDR3nt: TGTGCCAGCAGACTAGCGGGAGGGCACACAGATACGCAGTATTTT
CDR3aa: CASRLAGGHTDTQYF
len: 15
v_gene: TRBV7-2
abundance: NA
d_gene: TRBD2
j_gene: TRBJ2-3

CDR3nt: TGCGCCAGCTGCGAGGGAGGCCTAGGGCCCTATAATTCACCCCTCCACTTT
CDR3aa: CASCEGGLGPYNSPLHF
len: 17
v_gene: TRBV5-1
abundance: NA
d_gene: NA
j_gene: TRBJ1-6

CDR3nt: TGTGCCAGCAGTTACACTGAGAAGACTGAAGCTTTCTTT
CDR3aa: CASSYTEKTEAFF
len: 13
v_gene: TRBV6-6
abundance: NA
d_gene: NA
j_gene: TRBJ1-1

CDR3nt: TGTGCCATAGGGACAGCGAAAGGCTCTGGGGCCAACGTCCTGACTTTC
CDR3aa: CAIGTAKGSGANVLTF
len: 16
v_gene: TRBV10-3
abundance: once
d_gene: TRBD1
j_gene: TRBJ2-6

CDR3nt: TGTGCCAGCTCTATGGACCGCCGCCTCTCTGGAAACACCATATATTTT
CDR3aa: CASSMDRRLSGNTIYF
len: 16
v_gene: TRBV18
abundance: NA
d_gene: NA
j_gene: TRBJ1-3

CDR3nt: TGTGCCAGCAGCTTAGACACTGAAGCTTTCTTT
CDR3aa: CASSLDTEAFF
len: 11
v_gene: TRBV7-8
abundance: few
d_gene: NA
j_gene: TRBJ1-1

CDR3nt: TGTGCCAGCATTCGGGGTACAGGGACTCTTGAAAAACTGTTTTTT
CDR3aa: CASIRGTGTLEKLFF
len: 15
v_gene: TRBV6-5
abundance: NA
d_gene: NA
j_gene: TRBJ1-4

CDR3nt: TGCAGCGCCGGGACAGGGGGCCAAGAGACCCAGTACTTC
CDR3aa: CSAGTGGQETQYF
len: 13
v_gene: TRBV29-1
abundance: NA
d_gene: TRBD1
j_gene: TRBJ2-5

CDR3nt: TGCGCCAGCAGCTTGGAGGGGGTTGAAAAACTGTTTTTT
CDR3aa: CASSLEGVEKLFF
len: 13
v_gene: TRBV5-1
abundance: once
d_gene: NA
j_gene: TRBJ1-4

CDR3nt: TGTGCCAGCAGCCAAGCTATGGGAGGAAACACCATATATTTT
CDR3aa: CASSQAMGGNTIYF
len: 14
v_gene: TRBV14
abundance: NA
d_gene: NA
j_gene: TRBJ1-3

CDR3nt: TGTGCCAGCAGTTACGGGGGGGGATCTAATGAAAAACTGTTTTTT
CDR3aa: CASSYGGGSNEKLFF
len: 15
v_gene: TRBV6-5
abundance: NA
d_gene: NA
j_gene: TRBJ1-4

CDR3nt: TGTGCCAGCAGTTTACCAAACAGGGTTATCTACGAGCAGTACTTC
CDR3aa: CASSLPNRVIYEQYF
len: 15
v_gene: TRBV28
abundance: NA
d_gene: NA
j_gene: TRBJ2-7

CDR3nt: TGTGCCTGGAGTGTAGTACCTGTCCCCGATGCTTTCTTT
CDR3aa: CAWSVVPVPDAFF
len: 13
v_gene: TRBV30
abundance: NA
d_gene: NA
j_gene: TRBJ1-1

CDR3nt: TGTGCTAGCCTTTGGGACAGAAGCTCCTACGAGCAGTACTTC
CDR3aa: CASLWDRSSYEQYF
len: 14
v_gene: TRBV7-7
abundance: NA
d_gene: TRBD1
j_gene: TRBJ2-7

CDR3nt: TGTGCCAGCAGCACTGGACAGGTCACAGATACGCAGTATTTT
CDR3aa: CASSTGQVTDTQYF
len: 14
v_gene: TRBV7-2
abundance: NA
d_gene: TRBD1
j_gene: TRBJ2-3

CDR3nt: TGCGCCAGCAGCTCCGACAGGGTCGAGACTGAAGCTTTCTTT
CDR3aa: CASSSDRVETEAFF
len: 14
v_gene: TRBV5-1
abundance: NA
d_gene: TRBD1
j_gene: TRBJ1-1

CDR3nt: TGTGCCAGCAGCTTCGGGTCCCATCAGCCCCAGCATTTT
CDR3aa: CASSFGSHQPQHF
len: 13
v_gene: TRBV7-3
abundance: NA
d_gene: NA
j_gene: TRBJ1-5

CDR3nt: TGTGCCAGCAGTTACAGTAGGGGGCGTGAAGGTGAAAAACTGTTTTTT
CDR3aa: CASSYSRGREGEKLFF
len: 16
v_gene: TRBV6-5
abundance: few
d_gene: TRBD1
j_gene: TRBJ1-4

CDR3nt: TGCAGCGTCCGGGCACAGACGGAGCAGTACTTC
CDR3aa: CSVRAQTEQYF
len: 11
v_gene: TRBV29-1
abundance: NA
d_gene: NA
j_gene: TRBJ2-7